This TCR beta chain is drawn from a study of read filtering for tumor transcriptome and immune sequencing. Regarding the study as a whole: Without single-read clonotypes, shared clonotype proportions correlated more between IR-seq and RNA-seq.

Looked up from germline, CDR1 is MGHRA and CDR2 is YSYEKL. Trimming shortened V by 0 bases and J by 4 bases, and 6 bases separated the two germline ends. The CDR3 loop spans 13 amino acids. This clonotype was detected ten times or more. The antigen remains unidentified. Bone marrow was sampled from every patient at the time of active disease. From roughly 400 ng of RNA, a library with molecular barcoded alpha/delta and beta/gamma adaptors was made. One entry per CDR3 protein, called by TCRdb with MiXCR from the reads. The table records some 130,000 distinct CDR3 sequences, 13% of them present only once.

This TCR came from a donor aged 40 or over with multiple myeloma. Source material: a population of CD138-negative cells sorted from bone marrow. The J gene is TRBJ2-5, the V gene TRBV4-1; D is undetermined. CDR3 sequence (DNA): TGCGCCAGCAGCCAAGATTATCGAGAGACCCAGTACTTC. Translation gives CASSQDYRETQYF.